This entry features one TCR beta chain sequence. This entry comes from a study of shared T cell receptors in the human thymus. The V end was cut by 8 bases, the J end by 0 bases, with 14 bases between. Germline V CDR1 and CDR2: SEHNR, FQNEAQ (reference sequence). CDR3 length equals 14 residues. Sequenced by immunoSEQ multiplex PCR; TCRdb stores in-frame clones only, minus some. Here the sample spans around 730,000 clones, roughly 88% being singletons. This same sample was also taken into another study, of human thymus T cells.

This sequence joins TRBV7-9 and TRBJ2-7; D not certain. The specimen was thymocytes. This clonotype was obtained from a girl less than two years old with a congenital heart defect. CDR3 region: CASGPPYRSYEQYF. The CDR3 bases are TGTGCCAGCGGTCCGCCCTACCGCTCCTACGAGCAGTACTTC.